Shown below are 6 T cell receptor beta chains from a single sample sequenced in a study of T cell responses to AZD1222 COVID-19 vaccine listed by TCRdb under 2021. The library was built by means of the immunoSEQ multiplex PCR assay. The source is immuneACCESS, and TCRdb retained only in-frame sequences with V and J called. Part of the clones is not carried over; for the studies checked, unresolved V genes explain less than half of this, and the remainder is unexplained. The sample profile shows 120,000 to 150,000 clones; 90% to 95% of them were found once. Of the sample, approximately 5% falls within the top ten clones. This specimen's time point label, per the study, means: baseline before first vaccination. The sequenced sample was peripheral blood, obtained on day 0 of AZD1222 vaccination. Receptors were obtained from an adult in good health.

The CDR3 is CASRSIAGDYNEQFF. In nucleotides, the CDR3 is TGTGCCAGCCGGTCAATAGCGGGGGATTACAATGAGCAGTTCTTC. The chain joins TRBV7-2 to TRBJ2-1; 9 bases agree with TRBD2. Losses at the gene ends were 8 bases for V and 4 bases for J; bases not matched to a gene: 9. Per the germline V gene, CDR1 is SGHTA and CDR2 is FQGNSA. The length of the CDR3 is 15 residues. Looking up the rest from reference TRBV7-2 and TRBJ2-1 gives the full variable domain: GAGVSQSPSNKVTEKGKDVELRCDPISGHTALYWYRQSLGQGLEFLIYFQGNSAPDKSGLPSDRFSAERTGGSVSTLTIQRTQQEDSAVYLCASRSIAGDYNEQFFGPGTRLTVL.

CDR3 residues: CAISESRGGQIQRDTEAFF. In DNA, the CDR3 is TGTGCCATCAGTGAGTCGAGGGGGGGGCAGATACAGAGGGACACTGAAGCTTTCTTT. V gene TRBV10-3 combines with J gene TRBJ1-1; D perhaps matches TRBD1 (6 bases). The germline V gene has CDR1 ENHRY and CDR2 SYGVKD. V lost 0 bases and J lost 3, with 23 bases in between. This CDR3 has 19 amino acids.

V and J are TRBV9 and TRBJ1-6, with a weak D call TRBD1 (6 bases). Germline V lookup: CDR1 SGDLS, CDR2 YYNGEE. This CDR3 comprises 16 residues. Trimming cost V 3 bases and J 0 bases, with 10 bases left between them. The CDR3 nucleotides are TGTGCCAGCAGCGGCCCCAGGGGCTCCTATAATTCACCCCTCCACTTT. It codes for CASSGPRGSYNSPLHF.

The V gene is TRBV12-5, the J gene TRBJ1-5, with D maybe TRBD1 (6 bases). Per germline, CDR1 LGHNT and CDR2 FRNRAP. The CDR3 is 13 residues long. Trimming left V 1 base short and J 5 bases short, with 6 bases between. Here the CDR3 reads CASGLDRDQPQHF. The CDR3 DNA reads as TGTGCTAGTGGTTTGGACAGGGATCAGCCCCAGCATTTT.

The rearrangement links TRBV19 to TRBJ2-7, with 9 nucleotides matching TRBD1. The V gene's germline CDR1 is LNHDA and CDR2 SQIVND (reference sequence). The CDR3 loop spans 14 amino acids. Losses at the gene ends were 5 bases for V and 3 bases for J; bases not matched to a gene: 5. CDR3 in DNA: TGTGCCAGTAGTTTTGGGACAGGGATCTACGAGCAGTACTTC. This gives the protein CASSFGTGIYEQYF.

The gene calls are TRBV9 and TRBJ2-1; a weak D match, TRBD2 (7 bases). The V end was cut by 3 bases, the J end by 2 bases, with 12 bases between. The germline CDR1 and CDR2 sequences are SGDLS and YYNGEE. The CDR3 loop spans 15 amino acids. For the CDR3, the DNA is TGTGCCAGCAGCGAGGGGGGGTTTGCCTACAATGAGCAGTTCTTC. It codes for CASSEGGFAYNEQFF. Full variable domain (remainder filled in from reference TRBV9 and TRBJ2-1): DSGVTQTPKHLITATGQRVTLRCSPRSGDLSVYWYQQSLDQGLQFLIQYYNGEERAKGNILERFSAQQFPDLHSELNLSSLELGDSALYFCASSEGGFAYNEQFFGPGTRLTVL.